Below, 26 T cell receptor beta chains from the same sample are listed, as sequenced in a study of cytomegalovirus exposure and HLA in healthy donors. The study ran its PCR with 60 Vbeta and 13 Jbeta primers. Clones were read by immunoSEQ multiplex PCR, and TCRdb kept only the in-frame ones, dropping some. The table for this sample gives approximately 140,000 clones. Source material: PBMCs. The receptor set was obtained from a woman between 45 and 60 years old in good health and CMV-seronegative.

The V and J genes are TRBV11-2 and TRBJ2-2; 10 nucleotides match TRBD2. The V gene's germline CDR1 is SGHAT and CDR2 FQNNGV. The trim removed 6 bases at V and 7 bases at J, leaving 2 bases unmatched. The CDR3 contains 13 residues. As DNA, the CDR3 is TGTGCCAGCAGAGCGGGGGGGTACGGGGAGCTGTTTTTT. Encoded protein: CASRAGGYGELFF.

The rearrangement joins TRBV20-1 to TRBJ2-1, with D hard to call. CDR1 DFQATT and CDR2 SNEGSKA come from the germline V gene (reference sequence). This CDR3 contains 11 residues. V was cut by 3 bases and J by 3 bases, with 3 bases left in between. Here the CDR3 reads CSASLYNEQFF. As DNA, the CDR3 is TGCAGTGCTAGTCTCTACAATGAGCAGTTCTTC.

J is TRBJ1-4 and V is TRBV5-1; D unclear. V lost 1 base and J lost 4, with 8 bases in between. This CDR3 comprises 14 residues. Germline-derived CDR1 and CDR2 are SGHRS and YFSETQ. As DNA, the CDR3 is TGCGCCAGCAGCTTGTTACAGAATAATGAAAAACTGTTTTTT. Protein product: CASSLLQNNEKLFF.

CDR3 amino acids: CSAGDRIYEQYF. The CDR3 nucleotides read TGCAGCGCAGGGGACAGAATCTACGAGCAGTACTTC. V and J are TRBV29-1 and TRBJ2-7; 7 nucleotides align to TRBD1. CDR1 is SQVTM, CDR2 ANQGSEA, per germline. This CDR3 spans 12 amino acids. Germline trimming cut 7 bases from V and 3 bases from J; bases unmatched to any gene: 6.

The V gene is TRBV9, the J gene TRBJ2-3; 8 bases line up with TRBD1. With V trimmed by 4 bases and J by 3 bases, 7 bases remained unmatched. The germline V gene has CDR1 SGDLS and CDR2 YYNGEE. This CDR3 is built from 15 residues. The CDR3 coding sequence is TGTGCCAGCAGCACCAGGACAGGGCGGACAGATACGCAGTATTTT. The encoded protein is CASSTRTGRTDTQYF.

V is TRBV7-8 and J is TRBJ1-2; D remains ambiguous. Looked up from germline, CDR1 is SGHVS and CDR2 is FQNEAQ. CDR3 length: 12 amino acids. V lost 1 base and J lost 5, with 5 bases in between. CDR3 nucleotides: TGTGCCAGCAGCTTAGGGGCATATGGCTACACCTTC. Translation gives CASSLGAYGYTF.

The rearrangement joins TRBV2 to TRBJ2-5; TRBD1 matches 9 bases. Germline loops: CDR1 SNHLY, CDR2 FYNNEI. The CDR3 has 15 amino acids. V trimming: 4 bases; J trimming: 5 bases; junction bases outside the gene matches: 8. CDR3 sequence (DNA): TGTGCCAGCAGTGTAACGACAGGGGGTGGGGAGACCCAGTACTTC. This encodes CASSVTTGGGETQYF.

The CDR3 protein is CASTPGGAGGYTF. The DNA of the CDR3 is TGTGCCAGCACCCCTGGGGGGGCTGGCGGCTACACCTTC. The rearrangement links TRBV19 to TRBJ1-2, with D perhaps TRBD1 (6 bases). The CDR3 has 13 residues. Trimming took off 9 bases at V and 8 bases at J, with 19 bases between the two ends. The germline V gene has CDR1 LNHDA and CDR2 SQIVND (reference sequence). Drawing the rest from reference TRBV19 and TRBJ1-2, the complete variable domain is DGGITQSPKYLFRKEGQNVTLSCEQNLNHDAMYWYRQDPGQGLRLIYYSQIVNDFQKGDIAEGYSVSREKKESFPLTVTSAQKNPTAFYLCASTPGGAGGYTFGSGTRLTVV.

Here the CDR3 DNA reads TGTGCCAGAACTAGCGGGGGGAACACAGATACGCAGTATTTT. This gives the protein CARTSGGNTDTQYF. The chain recombines TRBV6-1 with TRBJ2-3, with TRBD2 matching over 12 bases. V lost 9 bases, J lost 2 bases, and 3 bases stayed unmatched. The V gene's germline CDR1 is MNHNS and CDR2 SASEGT. The length of the CDR3 is 14 residues.

The chain joins TRBV4-3 to TRBJ1-5; D remains ambiguous. V gave up 0 bases and J gave up 9 bases, with 15 bases separating them. CDR1 and CDR2 (germline): LGHNA, YSLEER. This CDR3 comprises 15 residues. The CDR3 DNA sequence: TGCGCCAGCAGCCAAGATGCGGACGGTGGAGGGCCCCAGCATTTT. This codes for CASSQDADGGGPQHF.

This chain joins TRBV27 and TRBJ2-3, with a weak D call TRBD1 (6 bases). The CDR3 contains 14 residues. Germline CDR1 is MNHEY and CDR2 is SMNVEV (reference sequence). Trimming cost V 2 bases and J 2 bases, with 8 bases left between them. The CDR3 nucleotides read TGTGCCAGCAGTTTACGGGACACCACAGATACGCAGTATTTT. This translates into CASSLRDTTDTQYF.

In DNA form, the CDR3 reads TGTGCCTGGAGTGTCCAGCGTACCTACAATGAGCAGTTCTTC. This sequence encodes CAWSVQRTYNEQFF. The chain is built from TRBV30 and TRBJ2-1; D remains unclear. The CDR3 sequence is 14 residues long. Trimming took 0 bases from V and 2 from J, leaving 8 bases between them. Germline V gene sequence: CDR1 GTSNPN, CDR2 SVGIG (reference sequence).

This sequence joins TRBV28 and TRBJ2-2; 7 bases agree with TRBD1. Germline V gene lookup returns CDR1 MDHEN and CDR2 SYDVKM. Germline trimming cut 7 bases from V and 5 bases from J; bases unmatched to any gene: 10. The CDR3 loop spans 15 amino acids. In DNA form, the CDR3 reads TGTGCCAGCACATCCCCCTCACAGGGGACCGGGGAGCTGTTTTTT. This gives the protein CASTSPSQGTGELFF.

The rearrangement links TRBV28 to TRBJ1-1; TRBD1 matches 7 bases. Germline loops: CDR1 MDHEN, CDR2 SYDVKM. The CDR3 is 15 amino acids. V lost 6 bases, J lost 0 bases, and 7 bases stayed unmatched. The CDR3 sequence: CASRYSGQLNTEAFF. The CDR3 nucleotides are TGTGCCAGCAGGTATTCGGGACAGCTGAACACTGAAGCTTTCTTT.

This rearrangement joins TRBV19 to TRBJ1-6; D remains unclear. This CDR3 comprises 14 residues. V was trimmed by 4 bases and J by 7 bases, leaving 11 bases between them. The germline gives CDR1 LNHDA, CDR2 SQIVND (reference sequence). The CDR3 sequence: CASSSQAGNSPLHF. The CDR3 DNA sequence: TGTGCCAGTAGTAGCCAGGCGGGAAATTCACCCCTCCACTTT.

V usage is TRBV4-3 and J usage is TRBJ1-3; D is unclear. This CDR3 region has 14 residues. The V and J ends lost 1 base and 2 bases respectively, with 6 bases between them. Germline CDR1 is LGHNA and CDR2 is YSLEER. Written as DNA, the CDR3 is TGCGCCAGCAGCCAAGCGGGTACTGGAAACACCATATATTTT. Protein: CASSQAGTGNTIYF.

J is TRBJ1-4 and V is TRBV30, with a possible D match to TRBD1 (5 bases). CDR1 GTSNPN and CDR2 SVGIG come from the germline V gene (reference sequence). The CDR3 length is 14 residues. V lost 8 bases and J lost 1, with 14 bases in between. CDR3: CAPRAPRTNEKLFF. CDR3 DNA sequence: TGTGCCCCCAGGGCCCCGAGAACTAATGAAAAACTGTTTTTT.

The chain recombines TRBV5-1 with TRBJ1-5; TRBD1 matches 7 bases. Trimming at V came to 4 bases and at J to 9 bases, leaving 13 bases not matched to a gene. This CDR3 has 15 amino acids. CDR1 is SGHRS, CDR2 YFSETQ, per germline. CDR3 amino acids: CASSPNTGEVGPQHF. The DNA for the CDR3 is TGCGCCAGCAGCCCAAACACAGGGGAAGTCGGGCCCCAGCATTTT.

The gene calls are TRBV7-8 and TRBJ1-5; 10 bases are a match to TRBD1. There are 15 residues in the CDR3. Germline-derived CDR1 and CDR2 are SGHVS and FQNEAQ. The trim removed 4 bases at V and 6 bases at J, leaving 6 bases unmatched. CDR3 DNA sequence: TGTGCCAGCAGCTGGGACAGGGGAGAATCTCAGCCCCAGCATTTT. This sequence encodes CASSWDRGESQPQHF.

This chain joins TRBV6-1 and TRBJ1-4; a possible D gene is TRBD1 (5 bases). The germline V gene has CDR1 MNHNS and CDR2 SASEGT. This CDR3 comprises 15 residues. Trimming shortened V by 7 bases and J by 4 bases, and 16 bases separated the two germline ends. The CDR3 sequence: CASTPWTLDNEKLFF. CDR3 DNA: TGTGCCAGCACCCCATGGACACTGGATAATGAAAAACTGTTTTTT.

This CDR3 is CASSSFGDRGETQYF. The CDR3, as DNA: TGTGCCAGCAGCTCTTTCGGGGATCGAGGAGAGACCCAGTACTTC. The chain joins TRBV7-8 to TRBJ2-5, with TRBD2 as a possible D gene (5 bases). Trimming took 4 bases from V and 4 from J, leaving 16 bases between them. The CDR3 runs to 15 residues. From germline, CDR1 is SGHVS and CDR2 FQNEAQ. The complete variable domain, with remaining parts taken from reference TRBV7-8 and TRBJ2-5, reads GAGVSQSPRYKVAKRGQDVALRCDPISGHVSLFWYQQALGQGPEFLTYFQNEAQLDKSGLPSDRFFAERPEGSVSTLKIQRTQQEDSAVYLCASSSFGDRGETQYFGPGTRLLVL.

This sequence joins TRBV9 and TRBJ2-7; no clear D gene. This CDR3 contains 14 residues. The ends were cut back, 0 bases at V and 2 bases at J, with 9 bases in the middle. Germline V gives CDR1 SGDLS, CDR2 YYNGEE. Written as DNA, the CDR3 is TGTGCCAGCAGCGTAGGGGCCAGTACCTACGAGCAGTACTTC. Protein sequence: CASSVGASTYEQYF.

The chain joins TRBV28 to TRBJ1-4, with 7 bases aligning to TRBD1. The germline V gene encodes CDR1 MDHEN and CDR2 SYDVKM. V lost 3 bases to trimming and J lost 11 bases; unmatched junction nucleotides: 12. The CDR3 contains 15 residues. For the CDR3, the DNA is TGTGCCAGCAGTTTCCCGGGACAGCTGGATCTGAAACTGTTTTTT. Translation gives CASSFPGQLDLKLFF.

The chain carries TRBV4-1 and TRBJ2-1; 8 nucleotides align to TRBD2. The CDR3 has 15 amino acids. Trimming cost V 5 bases and J 4 bases; bases outside gene matches: 7. The germline V gene has CDR1 MGHRA and CDR2 YSYEKL. CDR3 amino acids: CASSKSEREYNEQFF. The CDR3 bases are TGCGCCAGCAGCAAGTCCGAGCGGGAGTACAATGAGCAGTTCTTC.

The rearrangement joins TRBV28 to TRBJ1-1; D possibly corresponds to TRBD1 (5 bases). Trimming took off 8 bases at V and 5 bases at J, with 21 bases between the two ends. The CDR3 sequence is 15 residues long. Germline V gives CDR1 MDHEN, CDR2 SYDVKM. CDR3 amino acids: CASDNLRGGDTEAFF. The CDR3 region has the DNA TGTGCCAGCGATAACCTTCGGGGGGGTGATACTGAAGCTTTCTTT. The full variable domain, completed using reference TRBV28 and TRBJ1-1, is DVKVTQSSRYLVKRTGEKVFLECVQDMDHENMFWYRQDPGLGLRLIYFSYDVKMKEKGDIPEGYSVSREKKERFSLILESASTNQTSMYLCASDNLRGGDTEAFFGQGTRLTVV.

The V and J genes are TRBV28 and TRBJ1-2, with 7 bases identical to TRBD1. Germline V lookup: CDR1 MDHEN, CDR2 SYDVKM. The CDR3 consists of 15 residues. V lost 6 bases and J lost 4; bases outside the gene matches: 11. The CDR3 is CASRLGQTLGYGYTF. The CDR3 DNA reads as TGTGCCAGCAGACTGGGACAGACCCTTGGCTATGGCTACACCTTC.